What follows is one T cell receptor beta chain and its context. Assay used: immunoSEQ multiplex PCR; TCRdb lists only in-frame clones, some missing. The sample records about 1.1 million clones, approximately 77% being singletons. The data belong to a study of shared clonotypes between healthy human individuals. The CDR3 runs 15 residues. Germline CDR1 ENHRY, CDR2 SYGVKD. V was shortened by 6 bases and J by 5 bases, with 20 bases between the two germline ends. The chain joins TRBV10-3 to TRBJ2-7, with D possibly called TRBD1 or TRBD2 (5 bases each). This clonotype originated in a man aged 18 to 30 in good health. Some clones in this sample may be carry-over from other donors' samples. Input material: memory CD4+ T cells from PBMCs. Subset indicated: CD45RA-negative fraction. This chain's CDR3 is CAIRTSARDQNEQYF. CDR3 sequence (DNA): TGTGCCATCAGAACCTCAGCTCGGGACCAAAACGAGCAGTACTTC.